The 25 T cell receptor beta chains below all came from one sample that was sequenced in a study of tumor-infiltrating lymphocytes in primary liver carcinoma. Germline DNA was extracted alongside blood RNA, which was obtained from unsorted whole blood. The authors made TCR beta cDNA from around 500 ng total RNA with a constant-region primer. Libraries of TCR beta came from three nested multiplex PCR rounds with slightly modified ARM-PCR. Investigators reported that the first two PCR rounds, at approximately 11 cycles each, used TRBV1-TRBV30 forward primers with a C-beta reverse primer. TCRdb independently ran MiXCR on the multiplex PCR reads; one entry per CDR3 protein. The sample has about 180,000 distinct CDR3 sequences, 50% to 75% seen once. Input material: peripheral blood. These receptors were obtained from a man aged 40-49 years with primary liver carcinoma and hepatitis B virus infection.

The J gene is TRBJ2-7, the V gene TRBV11-2, with 9 bases lining up with TRBD1. The CDR3 contains 15 residues. Germline values: CDR1 SGHAT, CDR2 FQNNGV. After removal of 7 bases from V and 3 bases from J, the junction contained 10 bases not matched to a gene. The CDR3 sequence is CASNHSGTGIYEQYF. The CDR3 coding sequence is TGTGCCAGCAACCATTCCGGGACAGGGATCTACGAGCAGTACTTC.

On this clonotype: One end of the junction does not line up with germline, which may come from a read error. This rearrangement joins TRBV11-2 to TRBJ2-3; 7 nucleotides match TRBD2. This CDR3 contains 15 residues. Germline values: CDR1 SGHAT, CDR2 FQNNGV. The DNA for the CDR3 is TGTGCCAACAGCTTCCAAGCGGGAAGGGTAGATACGCAGTATTTT. Protein sequence: CANSFQAGRVDTQYF. Complete variable domain (other parts from reference TRBV11-2 and TRBJ2-3): EAGVAQSPRYKIIEKRQSVAFWCNPISGHATLYWYQQILGQGPKLLIQFQNNGVVDDSQLPKDRFSAERLKGVDSTLKIQPAKLEDSAVYLCANSFQAGRVDTQYFGPGTRLTVL.

This clonotype was seen once. Germline and junction disagree at one end, which may indicate a read error. This chain links TRBV11-1 with TRBJ2-7; 8 nucleotides agree with TRBD1. The CDR3 covers 14 residues. Germline V gene lookup returns CDR1 SGHAT and CDR2 FQDESV (reference sequence). CDR3 DNA: TGTGCCACCAGCTCGACCGGGACAGGCTACGGGCAGTACTTC. This codes for CATSSTGTGYGQYF.

This chain uses TRBV6-1 with TRBJ1-5; D not resolved. This CDR3 has 16 residues. V lost 7 bases and J 0 bases, leaving 16 bases between the germline ends. Per the germline V gene, CDR1 is MNHNS and CDR2 is SASEGT. The CDR3 here is CASKREGVFSNQPQHF. The CDR3 region has the DNA TGTGCCAGCAAACGAGAGGGAGTCTTTAGCAATCAGCCCCAGCATTTT.

This clonotype has ten or more counts. The chain couples TRBV11-2 to TRBJ2-3, with D uncertain. The CDR3 covers 13 residues. Per the germline V gene, CDR1 is SGHAT and CDR2 is FQNNGV. Trimming stripped 1 base from V and 5 bases from J, with 7 bases between. The CDR3 nucleotides are TGTGCCAGCAGCTTAGGCCCGCAAGATACGCAGTATTTT. This encodes CASSLGPQDTQYF.

This clonotype was detected many times. The J gene is TRBJ2-3, the V gene TRBV11-2, with no clear D. Germline assignment: CDR1 SGHAT and CDR2 FQNNGV. With 1 base removed from V and 4 bases from J, the gap between germline ends came to 12 bases. The length of the CDR3 is 15 residues. The CDR3 region is CASSLAGYNADTQYF. CDR3 sequence (DNA): TGTGCCAGCAGCTTAGCAGGATATAACGCAGATACGCAGTATTTT.

This sequence joins TRBV4-1 and TRBJ1-6, with TRBD1 identical over 10 bases. The J segment lost 7 bases and the V segment lost 8 bases, leaving 11 bases of the junction unmatched. CDR3 length: 16 amino acids. The germline V gene has CDR1 MGHRA and CDR2 YSYEKL. The CDR3 here is CASGSWDRGRNSPLHF. In nucleotides, the CDR3 is TGCGCCAGCGGCTCCTGGGACAGGGGAAGGAATTCACCCCTCCACTTT.

This clonotype was counted only a few times. This chain uses TRBV7-9 with TRBJ1-1; D perhaps matches TRBD1 (6 bases). This CDR3 spans 14 amino acids. Deletions cut 4 bases from V and 5 bases from J, with 14 bases between. Germline assignment: CDR1 SEHNR and CDR2 FQNEAQ (reference sequence). The DNA for the CDR3 is TGTGCCAGCAGCTCGGGACAACGGGCGACTGAAGCTTTCTTT. Translating gives CASSSGQRATEAFF.

The rearrangement links TRBV4-2 to TRBJ2-1, with 11 bases lining up with TRBD2. Losses at the gene ends were 6 bases for V and 0 bases for J; bases not matched to a gene: 7. The CDR3 is made up of 17 amino acids. Germline V gene sequence: CDR1 LGHNA, CDR2 YNFKEQ. This CDR3 is CASRKGLAGSSYNEQFF. CDR3 nucleotide sequence: TGTGCCAGCAGGAAAGGACTAGCGGGTAGCTCCTACAATGAGCAGTTCTTC.

The chain has TRBV6-5 and TRBJ1-3; D uncertain. Deletions cut 0 bases from V and 0 bases from J, with 6 bases between. The CDR3 consists of 15 residues. The germline V gene has CDR1 MNHEY and CDR2 SVGAGI. The CDR3 DNA sequence: TGTGCCAGCAGTTACTCTGGGAACTCTGGAAACACCATATATTTT. Translating gives CASSYSGNSGNTIYF.

This clonotype has more than one count but fewer than ten. This rearrangement joins TRBV14 to TRBJ2-1, with TRBD2 matching over 7 bases. The germline CDR1 and CDR2 sequences are SGHDN and FVKESK. The trim removed 1 base at V and 8 bases at J, leaving 2 bases unmatched. This CDR3 region has 13 residues. CDR3 nucleotide sequence: TGTGCCAGCAGCCAAGGACTAGCCCATGAGCAGTTCTTC. This translates into CASSQGLAHEQFF.

On this clonotype itself: A read error is possible here, since a much larger clone lies one base away. The CDR3 region is CSVRRLTSTDTQYF. CDR3 nucleotide sequence: TGCAGCGTTAGAAGGCTCACTAGCACAGATACGCAGTATTTT. This sequence joins TRBV29-1 and TRBJ2-3, with D uncertain. The germline CDR1 and CDR2 sequences are SQVTM and ANQGSEA. This CDR3 is 14 amino acids long. V was shortened by 5 bases and J by 0 bases, with 12 bases between the two germline ends.

This clonotype was counted once. CDR3 bases: TGCAGCGTTTCGGGAGGGCCGGTGGGAGATAAGCTGTATTTT. This gives the protein CSVSGGPVGDKLYF. This chain links TRBV29-1 with TRBJ2-3, with 8 bases identical to TRBD2. The CDR3 is 14 residues long. CDR1 SQVTM and CDR2 ANQGSEA come from the germline V gene. Losses at the gene ends were 5 bases for V and 14 bases for J; bases not matched to a gene: 18.

This clonotype was observed a few times. The chain is built from TRBV6-1 and TRBJ2-1; tentative D call: TRBD1 (6 bases). Germline CDR1 and CDR2: MNHNS and SASEGT. V dropped 7 bases and J dropped 0 bases, with 13 bases sitting between them. This CDR3 spans 15 amino acids. The CDR3 DNA reads as TGTGCCAGCAAGTATCAGGGGACCTCCTACAATGAGCAGTTCTTC. This sequence encodes CASKYQGTSYNEQFF.

Concerning this clonotype: A read error may produce the germline difference seen at one junction end. The V call is TRBV6-5, the J call TRBJ2-1; the match to TRBD1 covers 7 bases. The CDR3 extends over 13 amino acids. In germline, CDR1 is MNHEY, CDR2 SVGAGI. CDR3 DNA sequence: TGTGTCAGCAGTTATGGGACAGACAATGAGCAGTTCTTC. It translates to CVSSYGTDNEQFF.

V is TRBV11-2 and J is TRBJ2-1; TRBD2 aligns across 10 bases. Germline CDR1 reads SGHAT; CDR2 reads FQNNGV. There are 15 residues in the CDR3. V dropped 5 bases and J dropped 7; count of bases not matched to a gene: 8. The CDR3 DNA sequence: TGTGCCAGCAGCCTCGGACTAGCGGAGTGGAATGAGCAGTTCTTC. Amino acid sequence: CASSLGLAEWNEQFF. The variable domain in full, completed from reference TRBV11-2 and TRBJ2-1, reads EAGVAQSPRYKIIEKRQSVAFWCNPISGHATLYWYQQILGQGPKLLIQFQNNGVVDDSQLPKDRFSAERLKGVDSTLKIQPAKLEDSAVYLCASSLGLAEWNEQFFGPGTRLTVL.

On this clonotype: A much bigger clone sits one base away, suggesting this may be a read error. The J gene is TRBJ2-7, the V gene TRBV29-1; a weak D match, TRBD1 (6 bases). The V and J ends lost 4 bases and 5 bases respectively, with 24 bases between them. The CDR3 runs 16 residues. The germline V gene encodes CDR1 SQVTM and CDR2 ANQGSEA. In DNA, the CDR3 is TGCAGCGTTGGTCCCCGGGTCGGACAGACCCCCCACGAGCAGTACTTC. It encodes CSVGPRVGQTPHEQYF.

J is TRBJ1-5 and V is TRBV6-5; no firm D call. This CDR3 spans 13 amino acids. The V gene lost 1 base and the J gene lost 4 bases, with 5 bases spanning the gap. CDR1 is MNHEY, CDR2 SVGAGI, per germline. CDR3 nucleotides: TGTGCCAGCAGTTACTTAGGTAATCAGCCCCAGCATTTT. Protein sequence: CASSYLGNQPQHF.

The gene calls are TRBV4-1 and TRBJ1-4; D ambiguous. In germline, CDR1 is MGHRA, CDR2 YSYEKL. This CDR3 comprises 12 residues. V shed 5 bases and J shed 4 bases, with 5 bases lying between them. The CDR3 sequence: CASSKVNEKLFF. The CDR3 DNA is TGCGCCAGCAGCAAAGTTAATGAAAAACTGTTTTTT.

With respect to this clonotype: The missing conserved phenylalanine or tryptophan at the end of this CDR3 makes a read error likely. No DNA is shown, since the ends of the CDR3 on it are uncertain; the CDR3 is the one TCRdb lists. The chain recombines TRBV11-2 with TRBJ2-7; the table's D call TRBD2 went unverified against the DNA. Germline lookup yields CDR1 SGHAT and CDR2 FQNNGV. Ends included, the CDR3 has 11 residues. The chain's CDR3 is CARSSPGLRYL.

Details on this clonotype: A clone one base away is much larger, so this may be a read error. This chain connects TRBV29-1 to TRBJ2-5; 9 bases map to TRBD1. The CDR3 loop spans 15 amino acids. After removal of 4 bases from V and 7 bases from J, the junction contained 13 bases not matched to a gene. Per the germline V gene, CDR1 is SQVTM and CDR2 is ANQGSEA. The CDR3 coding sequence is TGCAGCGTTGCCCGCCACTTGGACAGGGGCGGGACCCAGTACTTC. Protein product: CSVARHLDRGGTQYF.

The chain has TRBV12-3 or TRBV12-4 and TRBJ1-2; no reliable D call. The CDR3 sequence is 12 residues long. Trimming took 6 bases from V and 1 from J, leaving 6 bases between them. The CDR3 here is CASRTDNYGYTF. In nucleotides, the CDR3 is TGTGCCAGCAGGACGGATAACTATGGCTACACCTTC.

The CDR3 spells CASSPPRSTGPYEQYF. The CDR3 nucleotides are TGTGCCAGCAGCCCACCCCGTAGCACCGGACCCTACGAGCAGTACTTC. The V gene is TRBV14, the J gene TRBJ2-7; D not resolved. The CDR3 runs 16 residues. V dropped 4 bases and J dropped 2 bases, with 18 bases sitting between them. Germline-derived CDR1 and CDR2 are SGHDN and FVKESK.

This clonotype appeared many times. The V call is TRBV11-2, the J call TRBJ1-5, with TRBD1 matching 8 bases. Germline V gene lookup returns CDR1 SGHAT and CDR2 FQNNGV. The CDR3 is made up of 13 amino acids. Germline trimming cut 4 bases from V and 5 bases from J; bases unmatched to any gene: 1. CDR3 sequence: CASSSQGDQPQHF. Here the CDR3 DNA reads TGTGCCAGCAGCTCACAGGGGGATCAGCCCCAGCATTTT.

This clonotype occurred a few times. The chain links TRBV4-2 to TRBJ1-1, with D perhaps TRBD1 (6 bases). The germline V gene has CDR1 LGHNA and CDR2 YNFKEQ. Trimming shortened V by 3 bases and J by 10 bases, and 18 bases separated the two germline ends. The CDR3 consists of 14 residues. The CDR3, as DNA: TGTGCCAGCAGCCAGAATCTCAGGGGCGAAGTAGCTTTCTTT. It yields the protein CASSQNLRGEVAFF.